The clone carrying this T cell receptor beta chain has more than one count but fewer than ten. TCRdb passed the RACE reads through MiXCR, listing each CDR3 protein once. The table has around 330,000 distinct CDR3 sequences, approximately 5.8% seen once; the top ten hold around 8%. This specimen belongs to a study of human T cells and chemical hapten exposure. Time point noted: pre-sensitization, week 0. Treatment denoted: therapeutic diphenylcyclopropenone sensitization with weekly scalp DPC. The V gene lost 1 base and the J gene lost 10 bases, with 16 bases spanning the gap. Per the germline V gene, CDR1 is SQVTM and CDR2 is ANQGSEA. This CDR3 has 13 residues.

The receptor comes from a woman aged 18-29 years with alopecia areata. Some clones in this sample may be carry-over from other donors' samples. The source was whole blood, collected in connection with sensitization to the hapten diphenylcyclopropenone (DPC). V and J are TRBV29-1 and TRBJ1-1, with unresolved D. CDR3 amino acids: CSVEGGKEKGAFF. In nucleotides, the CDR3 is TGCAGCGTTGAAGGGGGTAAGGAGAAAGGAGCTTTCTTT.